This is a list of T cell receptor beta chains from one sample in a study of blood T cell repertoires in COVID-19. TCRdb's copy holds only in-frame clones and misses some; the assay was immunoSEQ multiplex PCR. The sample contains under 300,000 clones, around 90% of which appear only once. The sample comprised PBMCs or T cells enriched from blood (not recorded which). All receptors derive from a woman in her thirties or forties who had been exposed to COVID-19. Both conserved end residues are part of each CDR3.

TRBV4-1,CASSQQPGLSSDTQYF
TRBV24-1,CATSVAGRGTDTQYF
TRBV6-2/TRBV6-3,CASSPTIKMLLAHKRGEQFF
TRBV11-1,CASIPGGYTEAFF
TRBV4-3,CASSQEKGLAGSSRNEQFF
TRBV24-1,CATSDQSGRTDTQYF
TRBV5-5,CASSPREGSTNEKLFF
TRBV7-9,CASSFVASGRASQFF
TRBV20-1,CSATYRAEAFF
TRBV4-1,CASSRNQGNQPQHF
TRBV27,CASSLNSGRGYNEQFF
TRBV6-2/TRBV6-3,CASSSGGLSGWGSHTQYF
TRBV3-1/TRBV3-2,CASSQGTTEAFF